This TCR beta chain originates from a study of shared clonotypes between healthy human individuals (dated by TCRdb to about 2020). Study-level background: The cohort comprised a couple of women and three men aged 18 to 49 years. Each donor's leukapheresis produced roughly between roughly 0.85 and 10 billion PBMCs. Libraries were prepared and TCR repertoires were sequenced by different laboratories using diverse techniques, in order to increase sequencing depth and limit assay-specific biases. To estimate repertoire size and how much clonotype sharing occurs between individuals, the study deeply sequenced the blood TCR repertoires of about 5 healthy adults.

Overall study results and their limits: Based on pairwise subsampling, the degree of clonotype sharing among donors was expected to be affected by sequencing depth. Sampling was restricted to blood, and TCR repertoires in tissue are likely to differ from TCR repertoires in blood. The small number of donors limited the genetic and exposure-history diversity represented.

This clone showed up many times. What this receptor recognizes is not known. Base qualities were left out, and no much larger clone turns up one base away. Using the deep immunoSEQ assay, multiplex PCR amplified TCR CDR3 regions from genomic DNA. For each cell subset, the extracted genomic DNA was distributed evenly across all wells of several immunoSEQ 96-well plates, and each plate served as one replicate. Each replicate PCR for unsorted PBMC received about 0.3 ug genomic DNA, equal to tens of thousands of T cell genomes. Ten immunoSEQ deep assay plates were used to sequence unsorted PBMC genomic DNA. Purified libraries were quantified with a Qubit 3.0 fluorometer, sized on a Bioanalyzer 2100, and re-quantified with the KAPA Library Quantification kit. A separate single-read 150-cycle Illumina NextSeq 550 flow cell was used to sequence each immunoSEQ 96-well plate. As for the authors' bioinformatics: Because only junctional sequences without quality scores were contained in the immunoSEQ output, filtering matching that applied to full-length reads could not be performed. To assign V/J genes and CDR3, sequences were annotated using PyIR, a Python wrapper for IgBLAST v1.9, with IMGT germline references. Reads with weak V/J assignments (E-value above 1e-6), missing CDR3, stop codons, out-of-frame junctions, or ambiguous translated residues were removed. V3J clonotypes were defined as sequences sharing the same inferred V gene, J gene, and CDR3 amino acid sequence. Percentage overlap between repertoires was computed as shared unique clonotypes divided by the size of the smaller repertoire. Repertoire richness was assessed with RTK rarefaction, the Chao1 estimator, and Recon v2.1 estimates of unobserved clonotypes. The clones in this table, taken by TCRdb from immuneACCESS, are in-frame only. Not every clone is retained; where verified, under half of the shortfall comes from an unresolved V gene, and the cause of the rest is unknown. Clonal size and the V and J genes are those of that table, whereas D and trimming came from the DNA. Within this sample are 490,000 or so clones, with 60% to 85% of them counted one time only. The ten largest clones add up to 10% to 15% of the sample.

The CDR3 has 17 amino acids, counting the end cysteine and phenylalanine. Only the CDR3 part of the read is kept: 51 bases, read in frame from the first base. CDR1 and CDR2 are drawn from the germline V gene: KGHSH, LQKENI. V loses 4 bases, J loses 5 bases, and the germline ends lie 20 bases apart. Donors were healthy HIV-negative adults with no recently reported acute infections or vaccinations. Every donor was a Caucasian adult living in Nashville, Tennessee, USA. For unsorted samples, tens of millions of PBMCs were counted, and genomic DNA was extracted using the QIAamp DNA Blood Mini kit. After blood collection by leukapheresis, PBMCs were isolated using Ficoll-Histopaque density gradient centrifugation and then cryopreserved in the vapor phase of liquid nitrogen.

The sequencing sample was made of PBMCs. Here the chain combines TRBV18 and TRBJ2-2; a weak D assignment points to TRBD1 (5 bases agree). The clonotype was recovered from a woman in her thirties or forties in good health. Some clones in this sample may be carry-over from other donors' samples. The CDR3 protein is CASSLTQNIQATGELFF. In nucleotides, the sequence is TGTGCCAGCTCACTCACCCAAAACATACAGGCAACCGGGGAGCTGTTTTTT.